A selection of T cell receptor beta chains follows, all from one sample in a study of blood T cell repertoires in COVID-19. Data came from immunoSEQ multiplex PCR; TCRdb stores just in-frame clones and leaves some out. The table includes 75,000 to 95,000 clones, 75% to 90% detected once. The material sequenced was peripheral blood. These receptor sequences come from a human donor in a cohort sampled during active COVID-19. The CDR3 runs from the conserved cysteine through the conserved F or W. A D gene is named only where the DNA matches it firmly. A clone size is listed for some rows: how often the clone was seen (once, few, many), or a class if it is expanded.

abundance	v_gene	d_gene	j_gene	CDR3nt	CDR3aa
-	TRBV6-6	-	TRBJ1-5	TGTGCCAGCAGTTACTCAAGCGCGGCCAATCAGCCCCAGCATTTT	CASSYSSAANQPQHF
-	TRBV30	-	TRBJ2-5	TGTGCCTGGAGCCGCACATATCTGGAGACCCAGTACTTC	CAWSRTYLETQYF
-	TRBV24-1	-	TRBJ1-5	TGTGCCACCAGTGAGACAGCAAATCAGCCCCAGCATTTT	CATSETANQPQHF
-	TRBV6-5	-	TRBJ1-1	TGTGCCAGCAGTTACTCTGCGGAGCCCACTGAAGCTTTCTTT	CASSYSAEPTEAFF
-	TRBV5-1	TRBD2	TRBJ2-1	TGCGCCAGCAGATCAGCGGGGGGGCTGTATGGTGAGCAGTTCTTC	CASRSAGGLYGEQFF
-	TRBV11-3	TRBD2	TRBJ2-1	TGTGCCAGCAGCTCTCTAGCGGGGGTCGAGCAGTTCTTC	CASSSLAGVEQFF
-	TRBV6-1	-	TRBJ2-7	TGTGCCAGCAGTGAATTTACAGGGTGGGAGCAGTACTTC	CASSEFTGWEQYF
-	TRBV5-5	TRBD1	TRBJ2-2	TGTGCCAGCAGCTTAGGGGGCGGGAACACCGGGGAGCTGTTTTTT	CASSLGGGNTGELFF
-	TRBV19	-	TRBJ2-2	TGTGCCAGTAGTGCCCCAGGGACCGGGGAGCTGTTTTTT	CASSAPGTGELFF
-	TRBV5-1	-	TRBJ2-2	TGCGCCAGCAGCAAGCGGCCCGGGGAGCTGTTTTTT	CASSKRPGELFF
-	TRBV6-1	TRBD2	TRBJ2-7	TGTGCCAGCAGTGAGCCCCATATGGCGGGGGATCCCTACGAGCAGTACTTC	CASSEPHMAGDPYEQYF
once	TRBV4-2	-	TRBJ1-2	TGTGCCAGCAGCCAAGGGCCAGAAGTCTATGGCTACACCTTC	CASSQGPEVYGYTF
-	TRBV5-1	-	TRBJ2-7	TGCGCCACCAAGGAAGACCCGGGTACCTACGAGCAGTACTTC	CATKEDPGTYEQYF
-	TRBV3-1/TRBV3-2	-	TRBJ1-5	TGTGCCAGCAGCCAAGGTCCGGGTCAGCCCCAGCATTTT	CASSQGPGQPQHF
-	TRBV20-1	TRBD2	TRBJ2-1	TGCAGTGCTAGTCGTAGCGGGGGGAGGAATGAGCAGTTCTTC	CSASRSGGRNEQFF
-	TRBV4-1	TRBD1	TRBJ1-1	TGCGCCAGCAGCCTATGGGACAGGGGATACACTGAAGCTTTCTTT	CASSLWDRGYTEAFF
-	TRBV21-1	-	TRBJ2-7	TGTGTCAGAGGTTTGGCCCGGGGTCCCTACGAGCAGTACTTC	CVRGLARGPYEQYF
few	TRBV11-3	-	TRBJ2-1	TGTGCCAGCAGCTCACGGTCCGGTGAGCAGTTCTTC	CASSSRSGEQFF
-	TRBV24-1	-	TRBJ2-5	TGTGCCACCAGTGATTCTTCCAGCGAAGAGACCCAGTACTTC	CATSDSSSEETQYF
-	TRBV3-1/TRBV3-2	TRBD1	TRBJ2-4	TGTGCCAGCAGCCGGCCGGACATCAGGGGGCGAATTCAGTACTTC	CASSRPDIRGRIQYF
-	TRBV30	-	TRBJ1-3	TGTGCCTGGAGTGCTAACTCTGGAAACACCATATATTTT	CAWSANSGNTIYF
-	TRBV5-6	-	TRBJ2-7	TGTGCCAGCAGCCCCAACCTCGGACGGGGATACGAGCAGTACTTC	CASSPNLGRGYEQYF
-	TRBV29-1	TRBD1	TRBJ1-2	TGCAGCGTCGTGACACCGACAGGGAAAGGCTACACCTTC	CSVVTPTGKGYTF
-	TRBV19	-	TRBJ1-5	TGTGCCAGTAGGCCATCACTAAGCAATCAGCCCCAGCATTTT	CASRPSLSNQPQHF
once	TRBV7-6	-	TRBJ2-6	TGTGCCAGCAGCTTAGTCAGCTCTGGGGCCAACGTCCTGACTTTC	CASSLVSSGANVLTF
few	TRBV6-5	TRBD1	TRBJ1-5	TGTGCCAGCGGGGACAGGGATCAGCAGCCCCAGCATTTT	CASGDRDQQPQHF
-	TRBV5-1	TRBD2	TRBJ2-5	TGCGCCAGCAGCATTAGCGGGGGGGCCGTAGAGACCCAGTACTTC	CASSISGGAVETQYF
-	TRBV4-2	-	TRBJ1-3	TGTGCCAGCAGCGCATACCGTGGACACTCTGGAAACACCATATATTTT	CASSAYRGHSGNTIYF
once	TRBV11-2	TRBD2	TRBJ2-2	TGTGCCAGCAGCTTTCGCGGGGGGGCTGGCGCCGGGGAGCTGTTTTTT	CASSFRGGAGAGELFF
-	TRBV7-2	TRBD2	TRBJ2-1	TGTGCCAGCAGCTTCACTAGCGGGGGGGCGGTTACCGAGCAGTTCTTC	CASSFTSGGAVTEQFF
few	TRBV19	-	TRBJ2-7	TGTGCCAGTAGTATAGAGGGCCCCTCGAGCTCCTACGAGCAGTACTTC	CASSIEGPSSSYEQYF
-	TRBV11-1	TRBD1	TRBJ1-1	TGTGCCAGCAGCTTAGCAGGGGGCAACACTGAAGCTTTCTTT	CASSLAGGNTEAFF
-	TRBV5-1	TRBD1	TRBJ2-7	TGCGCCAGCAGCGAGGGACAGGGGGACGACGAGCAGTACTTC	CASSEGQGDDEQYF
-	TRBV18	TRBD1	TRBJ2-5	TGTGCCAGCTCACCACGGCCAGGGGGTGTTATCGTAGAGACCCAGTACTTC	CASSPRPGGVIVETQYF
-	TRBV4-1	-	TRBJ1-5	TGCGCCAGCAGCCAAGCTCCTCCACATAGCAATCAGCCCCAGCATTTT	CASSQAPPHSNQPQHF
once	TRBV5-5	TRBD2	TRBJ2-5	TGTGCCAGCAGCTTGGCAGCGGGGGGTTCAGAGACCCAGTACTTC	CASSLAAGGSETQYF
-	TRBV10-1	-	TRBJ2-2	TGCGCCAGCAGTGATCCCTCTCCCGGGGAGCTGTTTTTT	CASSDPSPGELFF
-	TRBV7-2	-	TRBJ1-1	TGTGCCAGCAGCACCCGCCGGGGGAAGAATGAAGCTTTCTTT	CASSTRRGKNEAFF
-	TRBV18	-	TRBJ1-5	TGTGCCAGCTCACCAGGTGGGTCAGGGCCTAGTCAGCCCCAGCATTTT	CASSPGGSGPSQPQHF
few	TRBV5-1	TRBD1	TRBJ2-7	TGCGCCAGCAGCTTAGATCGCCCGACAGGGAGATCCTACGAGCAGTACTTC	CASSLDRPTGRSYEQYF
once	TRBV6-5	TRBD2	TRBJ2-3	TGTGCCAGCAGTTACTCGGCGGGGGGGCTGGCAGATACGCAGTATTTT	CASSYSAGGLADTQYF
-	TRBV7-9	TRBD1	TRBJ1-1	TGTGCCAGCAGCCCGAGGACAGGGAGGGCTTTCTTT	CASSPRTGRAFF
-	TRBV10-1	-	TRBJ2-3	TGCGCCAGCAGCCCACGGACAGCAGATACGCAGTATTTT	CASSPRTADTQYF
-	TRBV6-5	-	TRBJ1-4	TGTGCCAGCAGCAGTGGGGCGAATCGGGAAAAACTGTTTTTT	CASSSGANREKLFF
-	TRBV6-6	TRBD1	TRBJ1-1	TGTGCCAGCAGTAAGGGACAGCTGAACACTGAAGCTTTCTTT	CASSKGQLNTEAFF